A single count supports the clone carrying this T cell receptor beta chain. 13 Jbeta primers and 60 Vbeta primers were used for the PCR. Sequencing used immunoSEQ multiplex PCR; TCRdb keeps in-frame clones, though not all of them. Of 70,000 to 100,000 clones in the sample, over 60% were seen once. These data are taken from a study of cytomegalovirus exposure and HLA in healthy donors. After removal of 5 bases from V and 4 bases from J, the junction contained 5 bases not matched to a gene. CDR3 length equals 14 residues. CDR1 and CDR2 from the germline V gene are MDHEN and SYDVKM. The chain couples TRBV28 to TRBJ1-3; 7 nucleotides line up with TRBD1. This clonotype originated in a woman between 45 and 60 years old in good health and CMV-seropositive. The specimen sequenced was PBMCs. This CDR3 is CASSHQGGGNTIYF. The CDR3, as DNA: TGTGCCAGCAGTCACCAGGGGGGCGGAAACACCATATATTTT.